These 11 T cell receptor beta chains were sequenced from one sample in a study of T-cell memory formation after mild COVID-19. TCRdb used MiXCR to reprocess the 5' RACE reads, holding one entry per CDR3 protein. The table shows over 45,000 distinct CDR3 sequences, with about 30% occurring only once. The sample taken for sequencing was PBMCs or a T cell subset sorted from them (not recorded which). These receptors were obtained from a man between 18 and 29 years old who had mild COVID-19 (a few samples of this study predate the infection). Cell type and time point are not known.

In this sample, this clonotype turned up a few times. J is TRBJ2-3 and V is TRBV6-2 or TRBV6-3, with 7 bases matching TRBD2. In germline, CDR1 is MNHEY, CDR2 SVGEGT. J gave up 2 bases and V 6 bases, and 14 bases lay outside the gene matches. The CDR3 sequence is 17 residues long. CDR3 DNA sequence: TGTGCCAGCAGCTCCGCGGTGGCTAGCGGTGACACAGATACGCAGTATTTT. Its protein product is CASSSAVASGDTDTQYF.

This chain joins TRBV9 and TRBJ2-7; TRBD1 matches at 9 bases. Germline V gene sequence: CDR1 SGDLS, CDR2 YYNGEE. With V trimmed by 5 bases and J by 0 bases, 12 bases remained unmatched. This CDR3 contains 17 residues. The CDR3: CASSWKEDRGNSYEQYV. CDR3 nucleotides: TGTGCCAGCAGTTGGAAGGAGGACAGGGGTAACTCCTACGAGCAGTACGTC.

The CDR3 DNA is TGTGCCAGCAGCTCCAACTCCTACAATGAGCAGTTCTTC. Residues: CASSSNSYNEQFF. J is TRBJ2-1 and V is TRBV7-2; no definite D call. CDR1 and CDR2 from the germline V gene are SGHTA and FQGNSA. CDR3 length: 13 residues. Trimming shortened V by 4 bases and J by 0 bases, and 4 bases separated the two germline ends.

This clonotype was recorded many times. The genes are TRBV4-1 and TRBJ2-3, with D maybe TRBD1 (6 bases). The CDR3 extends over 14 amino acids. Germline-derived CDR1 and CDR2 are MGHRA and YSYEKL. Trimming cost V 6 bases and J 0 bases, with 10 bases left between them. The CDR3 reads CASRDSWSTDTQYF. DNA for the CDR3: TGCGCCAGCAGGGACAGTTGGAGCACAGATACGCAGTATTTT.

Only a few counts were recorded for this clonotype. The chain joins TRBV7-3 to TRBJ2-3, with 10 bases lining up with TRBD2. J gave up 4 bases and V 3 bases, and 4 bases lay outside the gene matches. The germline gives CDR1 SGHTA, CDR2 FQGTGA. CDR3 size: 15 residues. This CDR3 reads CASSFSGGVSDTQYF. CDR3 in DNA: TGTGCCAGCAGCTTCAGCGGGGGGGTCTCAGATACGCAGTATTTT. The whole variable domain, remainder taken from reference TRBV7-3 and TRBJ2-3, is GAGVSQTPSNKVTEKGKYVELRCDPISGHTALYWYRQSLGQGPEFLIYFQGTGAADDSGLPNDRFFAVRPEGSVSTLKIQRTERGDSAVYLCASSFSGGVSDTQYFGPGTRLTVL.

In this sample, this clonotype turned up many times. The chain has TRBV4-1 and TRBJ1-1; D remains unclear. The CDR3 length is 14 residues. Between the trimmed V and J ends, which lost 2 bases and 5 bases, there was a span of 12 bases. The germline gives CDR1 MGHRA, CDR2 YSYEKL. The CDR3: CASSQQTLPTEAFF. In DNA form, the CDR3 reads TGCGCCAGCAGCCAACAAACCCTCCCGACTGAAGCTTTCTTT.

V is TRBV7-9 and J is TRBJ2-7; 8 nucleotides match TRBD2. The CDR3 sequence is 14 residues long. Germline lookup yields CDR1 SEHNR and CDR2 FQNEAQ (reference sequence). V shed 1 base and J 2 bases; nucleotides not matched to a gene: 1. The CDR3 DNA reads TGTGCCAGCAGCTTAGGGCGGGAGGCCTACGAGCAGTACGTC. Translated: CASSLGREAYEQYV.

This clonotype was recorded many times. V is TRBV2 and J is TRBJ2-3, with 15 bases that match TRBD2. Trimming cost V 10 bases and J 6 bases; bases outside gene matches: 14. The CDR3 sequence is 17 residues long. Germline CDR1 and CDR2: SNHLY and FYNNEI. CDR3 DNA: TGTGCCACCCATCGGGGACTAGCGGGGGGAGGCATGGATACGCAGTATTTT. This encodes CATHRGLAGGGMDTQYF.

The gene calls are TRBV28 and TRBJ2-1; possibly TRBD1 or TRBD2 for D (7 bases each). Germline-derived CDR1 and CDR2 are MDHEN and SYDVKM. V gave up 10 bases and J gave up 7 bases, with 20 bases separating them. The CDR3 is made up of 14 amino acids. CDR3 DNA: TGTGCCACCTCAAGGGAGGGGGCGAGGAATGAGCAGTTCTTC. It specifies CATSREGARNEQFF.

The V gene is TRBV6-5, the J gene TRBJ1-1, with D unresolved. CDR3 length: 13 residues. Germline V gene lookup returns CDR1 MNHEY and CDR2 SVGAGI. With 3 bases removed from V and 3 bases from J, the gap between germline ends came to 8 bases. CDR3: CASSYVVDTEAFF. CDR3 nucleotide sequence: TGTGCCAGCAGTTATGTAGTGGACACTGAAGCTTTCTTT.

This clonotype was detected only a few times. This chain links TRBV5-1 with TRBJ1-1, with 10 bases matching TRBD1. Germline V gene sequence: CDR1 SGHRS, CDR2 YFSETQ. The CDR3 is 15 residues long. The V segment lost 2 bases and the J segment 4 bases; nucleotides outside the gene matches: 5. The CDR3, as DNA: TGCGCCAGCAGCTTCTATGGACAGGGGGGCACTGAAGCTTTCTTT. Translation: CASSFYGQGGTEAFF.